This is a list of T cell receptor beta chains from one sample in a study of STAT3 mutations in large granular lymphocyte leukemia. Produced via immunoSEQ multiplex PCR; TCRdb's table is partial and in-frame only. The table has around 10,000 clones, 45% to 65% seen once; the top ten hold about 9%. Sequences were obtained from peripheral blood mononuclear cells. The receptors stem from a boy between 10 and 17 years old with T-cell large granular lymphocyte leukemia. Some clones in this sample may be carry-over from other donors' samples. Each CDR3 is given without its conserved first and last residue.

J | V | CDR3
TRBJ2-1 | TRBV5-1 | ASRDSGYNEQF
TRBJ2-1 | TRBV29-1 | SVGTNNEQF
TRBJ2-2 | TRBV6-1 | ASSGRGETGELF
TRBJ2-1 | TRBV6-6 | ASGFILGNEQF
TRBJ1-5 | TRBV30 | AWSVFGGAHSNQPQH
TRBJ1-2 | TRBV10-2 | ASNDRTEPSYGYT
TRBJ2-5 | TRBV28 | ASSPQETQY
TRBJ2-7 | TRBV9 | ASSAEGLAGRNEQY
TRBJ2-7 | TRBV14 | ASSQVASGGEQY
TRBJ2-6 | TRBV18 | ASSPLSGANVLT